This T cell receptor beta chain was recovered during a study of human thymus T cells. Resections obtained during corrective heart surgery supplied the thymus tissue. Here immunoSEQ multiplex PCR was the method, and the copy in TCRdb shows in-frame clones only, minus some. The sample consists of around 120,000 clones, around 94% of them appearing once. What was sequenced was thymus tissue. The source is a boy less than two years old with a congenital heart defect but otherwise immunologically healthy.

DNA of the CDR3: TGTGCCAGCAGCGCCGGGGGGTCCCGGGCAGATACGCAGTATTTT. It codes for CASSAGGSRADTQYF. The rearrangement uses TRBV5-8 and TRBJ2-3; 7 bases agree with TRBD2. The germline gives CDR1 SGHTS, CDR2 YDEGEE. The CDR3 runs to 15 residues. After removal of 4 bases from V and 4 bases from J, the junction contained 9 bases not matched to a gene.